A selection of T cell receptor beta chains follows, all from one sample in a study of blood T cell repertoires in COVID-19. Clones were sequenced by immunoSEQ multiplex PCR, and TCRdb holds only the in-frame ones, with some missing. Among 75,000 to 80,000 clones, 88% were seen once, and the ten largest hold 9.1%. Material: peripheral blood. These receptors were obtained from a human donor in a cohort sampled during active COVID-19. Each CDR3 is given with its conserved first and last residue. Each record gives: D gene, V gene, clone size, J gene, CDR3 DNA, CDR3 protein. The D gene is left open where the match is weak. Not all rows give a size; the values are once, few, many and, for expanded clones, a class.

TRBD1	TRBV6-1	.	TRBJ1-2	TGTGCCAGCAGTGAGGGACAGGTCGACTATGGCTACACCTTC	CASSEGQVDYGYTF
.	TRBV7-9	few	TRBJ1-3	TGTGCCAGCAGCTTACGAGAGGACTCTGGAAACACCATATATTTT	CASSLREDSGNTIYF
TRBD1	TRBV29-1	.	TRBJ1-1	TGCAGCGGGACAGGGGGCGCGGGCACTGAAGCTTTCTTT	CSGTGGAGTEAFF
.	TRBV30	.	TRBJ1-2	TGTGCCTGGATGACCCCAGGGGCCGCTAACTATGGCTACACCTTC	CAWMTPGAANYGYTF
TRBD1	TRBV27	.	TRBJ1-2	TGTGCCGGGGGACAGGCCCTTAACTATGGCTACACCTTC	CAGGQALNYGYTF
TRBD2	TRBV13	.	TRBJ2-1	TGTGCCAGCAGCTCTAGGACTAGCGGGATTTCGTCTGGGAATGAGCAGTTCTTC	CASSSRTSGISSGNEQFF
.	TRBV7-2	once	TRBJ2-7	TGTGCCAGCAGCTTGCGAGGGTTATCCTACGAGCAGTACTTC	CASSLRGLSYEQYF
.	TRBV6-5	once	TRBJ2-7	TGTGCCAGCAGCTCCCTAGACAGGCGCGCCGAGCAGTACTTC	CASSSLDRRAEQYF
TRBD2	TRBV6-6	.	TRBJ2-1	TGTGCCAGCAGCCGGACTAGCGGGGGCATATACAATGAGCAGTTCTTC	CASSRTSGGIYNEQFF
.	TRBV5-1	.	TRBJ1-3	TGCGCCAGCAGCCCGGAGATCTCTGGAAACACCATATATTTT	CASSPEISGNTIYF
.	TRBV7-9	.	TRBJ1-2	TGTGCCAGCAGCTTAGGGGCTGTCAACTATGGCTACACCTTC	CASSLGAVNYGYTF
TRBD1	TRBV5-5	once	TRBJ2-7	TGTGCCACCGCCGCCCGGGACAGATTAGTGGAGCAGTACTTC	CATAARDRLVEQYF
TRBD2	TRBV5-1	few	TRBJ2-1	TGCGCCAGCAGCTTGGCCGGTAGCGGGGGGGCTGATGAGCAGTTCTTC	CASSLAGSGGADEQFF
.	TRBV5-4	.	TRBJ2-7	TGTGCCAGCAGCACACAGCAGGAATACGAGCAGTACTTC	CASSTQQEYEQYF
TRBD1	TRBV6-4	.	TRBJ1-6	TGTGCCAGCAGTGAGGGACCTACAGGGGGTGGAAATTCACCCCTCCACTTT	CASSEGPTGGGNSPLHF
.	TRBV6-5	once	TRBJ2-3	TGTGCCAGCAGTTACTCGACACGGCCATTCACAGATACGCAGTATTTT	CASSYSTRPFTDTQYF
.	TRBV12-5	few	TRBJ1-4	TGTGCTAGTGGTTTGGTAATGGGGGCGAGTAGTCAGAGGGCTAATGAAAAACTGTTTTTT	CASGLVMGASSQRANEKLFF
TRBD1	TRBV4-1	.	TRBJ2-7	TGCGCCAGCAGCCTAGAAACCGGGACAGGGTACGAGCAGTACTTC	CASSLETGTGYEQYF
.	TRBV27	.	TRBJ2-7	TGTGCCAGCAGACGAAGGTCTAGCGTGACCTACGAGCAGTACTTC	CASRRRSSVTYEQYF